Presented here are 14 T cell receptor beta chains from one specimen sequenced in a study of shared clonotypes between healthy human individuals (TCRdb year 2020). Library preparation was by the immunoSEQ multiplex PCR assay. TCRdb limited this immuneACCESS table to in-frame rearrangements with V and J called. A share of clones is missing; checked studies link under half to unresolved V genes, and the rest is unexplained. Counted in this sample were 2 million to 2.5 million clones; 95% of them appeared once. The ten largest make up 0.13% of the sample. Sequencing was performed on naive CD4+ T cells sorted from blood. The cell subset or site label on this specimen signifies: CD45RA+ positively selected. These receptors were taken from a man between 18 and 29 years old in good health.

For this clone: At the DNA level, this CDR3 is encoded by other sequences in the same sample as well. The chain has TRBV7-2 and TRBJ2-7; D is tentatively TRBD1 or TRBD2 (5 bases each). Trimming took 3 bases from V and 2 from J, leaving 8 bases between them. The CDR3 covers 13 residues. The germline V gene encodes CDR1 SGHTA and CDR2 FQGNSA. This CDR3 reads CASSLGRPYEQYF. Here the CDR3 DNA reads TGTGCCAGCAGCTTGGGACGCCCCTACGAGCAGTACTTC.

This chain links TRBV7-8 with TRBJ2-5; the match to TRBD2 covers 10 bases. The J segment lost 0 bases and the V segment lost 5 bases, leaving 3 bases of the junction unmatched. The CDR3 has 15 residues. CDR1 SGHVS and CDR2 FQNEAQ come from the germline V gene. CDR3 sequence: CASSLSGRYQETQYF. The CDR3 DNA reads TGTGCCAGCAGCCTTAGCGGGAGGTACCAAGAGACCCAGTACTTC.

J is TRBJ2-1 and V is TRBV11-3; D unresolved. CDR3 length: 13 residues. The V end was cut by 4 bases, the J end by 9 bases, with 13 bases between. CDR1 is SGHNT, CDR2 YENEEA, per germline. CDR3 sequence (DNA): TGTGCCAGCAGCTGGAATCTCGTCGCTGAGCAGTTCTTC. Its protein product is CASSWNLVAEQFF.

V usage is TRBV18 and J usage is TRBJ2-7; 9 bases align to TRBD1. With V trimmed by 4 bases and J by 4 bases, 14 bases remained unmatched. The CDR3 runs to 17 residues. The V gene's germline CDR1 is KGHSH and CDR2 LQKENI. CDR3 DNA: TGTGCCAGCTCACTGTCTTTTACGGGACAGGGTTTTTACGAGCAGTACTTC. Its protein is CASSLSFTGQGFYEQYF. The full variable domain, with the rest looked up from reference TRBV18 and TRBJ2-7, is NAGVMQNPRHLVRRRGQEARLRCSPMKGHSHVYWYRQLPEEGLKFMVYLQKENIIDESGMPKERFSAEFPKEGPSILRIQQVVRGDSAAYFCASSLSFTGQGFYEQYFGPGTRLTVT.

The genes are TRBV11-3 and TRBJ1-1; D is uncertain. V was clipped by 3 bases and J by 2 bases, with 7 bases between them. This CDR3 comprises 13 residues. Germline lookup yields CDR1 SGHNT and CDR2 YENEEA. The DNA for the CDR3 is TGTGCCAGCAGCTTTAGTCTAAACACTGAAGCTTTCTTT. This gives the protein CASSFSLNTEAFF.

In the case of this clone: This sample includes further DNA sequences coding for the same CDR3. V usage is TRBV10-3 and J usage is TRBJ2-2; D tentatively reads TRBD1 or TRBD2 (6 bases each). Per germline, CDR1 ENHRY and CDR2 SYGVKD. The CDR3 is made up of 13 amino acids. V lost 6 bases, J lost 6 bases, and 11 bases lay in between. The CDR3 reads CAIRPGGPGELFF. The CDR3 DNA follows: TGTGCCATCAGACCCGGGGGCCCCGGGGAGCTGTTTTTT.

The CDR3 DNA sequence: TGTGCCAGCAGTCTGGCCCTTGCGGGATATGGCTACACCTTC. Protein product: CASSLALAGYGYTF. This chain connects TRBV28 to TRBJ1-2; no reliable D call. The V gene lost 5 bases and the J gene lost 5 bases, with 15 bases spanning the gap. Germline CDR1 MDHEN, CDR2 SYDVKM. This CDR3 contains 14 residues.

The chain carries TRBV9 and TRBJ1-2; maybe TRBD1 (5 bases). With 5 bases removed from V and 4 bases from J, the gap between germline ends came to 12 bases. Looked up from germline, CDR1 is SGDLS and CDR2 is YYNGEE. The CDR3 loop spans 13 amino acids. Written as DNA, the CDR3 is TGTGCCAGCAGTTTAACAGGACCCTATGGCTACACCTTC. Protein: CASSLTGPYGYTF.

The chain links TRBV10-3 to TRBJ2-3; no definite D call. Germline lookup yields CDR1 ENHRY and CDR2 SYGVKD. The CDR3 length is 13 residues. Trimming took 6 bases from V and 3 from J, leaving 10 bases between them. CDR3 nucleotide sequence: TGTGCCATCAGCACGGTCGATACAGATACGCAGTATTTT. It encodes CAISTVDTDTQYF.

V is TRBV11-2 and J is TRBJ2-7; either TRBD1 or TRBD2 may fit D (5 bases each). The CDR3 spans 16 residues. Germline lookup yields CDR1 SGHAT and CDR2 FQNNGV. Trimming took 2 bases from V and 3 from J, leaving 17 bases between them. The CDR3 sequence: CASSLFGTVKGYEQYF. The CDR3 coding sequence is TGTGCCAGCAGCTTATTTGGGACGGTAAAGGGCTACGAGCAGTACTTC.

The chain uses TRBV29-1 and TRBJ2-7; D remains unclear. Germline values: CDR1 SQVTM, CDR2 ANQGSEA. Deletions cut 7 bases from V and 0 bases from J, with 22 bases between. The CDR3 is 16 amino acids. For the CDR3, the DNA is TGCAGCGCCCCTCCCCTGAGTGCGGAACACTCCTACGAGCAGTACTTC. This sequence encodes CSAPPLSAEHSYEQYF.

J is TRBJ2-1 and V is TRBV7-8; D unresolved. Germline-derived CDR1 and CDR2 are SGHVS and FQNEAQ. The CDR3 has 12 amino acids. The V end lost 3 bases, the J end lost 6 bases, and 6 bases lay between the germline ends. The CDR3 spells CASSFIFNEQFF. Written as DNA, the CDR3 is TGTGCCAGCAGCTTTATTTTCAATGAGCAGTTCTTC.

The chain recombines TRBV9 with TRBJ2-1; D is possibly TRBD1 (6 bases). CDR3 length: 13 residues. Trimming removed 4 bases from V and 6 bases from J, with 11 bases in between. Germline CDR1 SGDLS, CDR2 YYNGEE. This chain's CDR3 is CASSPQGFNEQFF. The CDR3 region has the DNA TGTGCCAGCAGCCCCCAGGGGTTCAATGAGCAGTTCTTC.

V gene TRBV30 combines with J gene TRBJ1-6, with unresolved D. The ends were cut back, 6 bases at V and 3 bases at J, with 9 bases in the middle. Germline loops: CDR1 GTSNPN, CDR2 SVGIG (reference sequence). This CDR3 has 13 amino acids. Here the CDR3 DNA reads TGTGCCTGTGACTACATCTATAATTCACCCCTCCACTTT. It specifies CACDYIYNSPLHF.